This TCR beta chain came from a study of blood T cell repertoires in COVID-19. Study-wide background: The study drew acute and convalescent COVID-19 samples from the United States, Italy and Spain.

Clones were sequenced by immunoSEQ multiplex PCR, and TCRdb holds only the in-frame ones, with some missing. The sample yields about 290,000 clones, about 82% seen once. Trimming stripped 6 bases from V and 5 bases from J, with 10 bases between. The CDR3 has 13 amino acids. The germline V gene has CDR1 MRHNA and CDR2 SNTAGT. This clone was found a few times. The clonotype was recovered from a woman aged 50 to 65 with active or convalescent COVID-19. This chain uses TRBV6-4 with TRBJ1-4; D gene uncertain. Source material: peripheral blood. The CDR3 loop is CASSQDPNEKLFF. CDR3 coding DNA: TGTGCCAGCAGCCAGGATCCCAATGAAAAACTGTTTTTT.